The 22 T cell receptor beta chains reported below all come from one sample, sequenced in a study of radiation and T cells in renal cell carcinoma. Sequenced by immunoSEQ multiplex PCR; TCRdb stores in-frame clones only, minus some. This table has 40,000 to 50,000 clones, nearly 85% appearing once. Time point of the sample: blood 4 weeks post-SBRT, at nephrectomy. As to treatment: 15 Gy SBRT to primary tumor, nephrectomy 4 weeks later. The sample here was blood, taken from a patient whose treatment included radiotherapy and nephrectomy. The receptors shown here come from a woman between 65 and 79 years old with renal cell carcinoma.

This clone was seen a handful of times. This chain connects TRBV12-5 to TRBJ2-5; D perhaps matches TRBD2 (6 bases). The germline V and J ends were trimmed by 0 bases and 7 bases, with 18 bases remaining between them. The germline V gene has CDR1 LGHNT and CDR2 FRNRAP. The CDR3 runs to 16 residues. The DNA of the CDR3 is TGTGCTAGTGGTTTGGTACGCGGGGCTAACCTGGGGACCCAGTACTTC. Translated: CASGLVRGANLGTQYF. Full variable domain (missing parts from reference TRBV12-5 and TRBJ2-5): DARVTQTPRHKVTEMGQEVTMRCQPILGHNTVFWYRQTMMQGLELLAYFRNRAPLDDSGMPKDRFSAEMPDATLATLKIQPSEPRDSAVYFCASGLVRGANLGTQYFGPGTRLLVL.

The chain employs TRBV11-1 and TRBJ2-2; D call uncertain. From germline, CDR1 is SGHAT and CDR2 FQDESV (reference sequence). This CDR3 is 16 amino acids long. With 0 bases removed from V and 2 bases from J, the gap between germline ends came to 10 bases. The CDR3 loop reads CASSLAGSTNTGELFF. The CDR3 DNA reads as TGTGCCAGCAGCTTAGCAGGCAGTACTAACACCGGGGAGCTGTTTTTT.

This chain uses TRBV5-1 with TRBJ1-3, with D possibly matching TRBD1 (5 bases). Germline lookup yields CDR1 SGHRS and CDR2 YFSETQ. V was clipped by 3 bases and J by 1 base, with 14 bases between them. CDR3 length: 16 amino acids. The CDR3 nucleotides read TGCGCCAGCAGCTCGGGGACCTTCGGGTCTGGAAACACCATATATTTT. It specifies CASSSGTFGSGNTIYF.

The chain combines TRBV18 with TRBJ2-5, with D hard to call. V was pared by 2 bases and J by 3 bases, with 4 bases between. Per germline, CDR1 KGHSH and CDR2 LQKENI. CDR3 size: 12 residues. The CDR3 reads CASSPREETQYF. The CDR3 nucleotides read TGTGCCAGCTCACCAAGGGAAGAGACCCAGTACTTC.

CDR3 in DNA: TGTGCCAGCCGTAGGCAGGGGGTTGAAAAACTGTTTTTT. Protein product: CASRRQGVEKLFF. The rearrangement joins TRBV7-9 to TRBJ1-4; 7 bases are shared with TRBD1. The CDR3 is 13 residues long. Germline V gene lookup returns CDR1 SEHNR and CDR2 FQNEAQ (reference sequence). V lost 8 bases to trimming and J lost 7 bases; unmatched junction nucleotides: 7.

This CDR3 reads CASSNLDQQRRREQYF. The CDR3 nucleotides read TGTGCCAGCAGTAACCTAGACCAACAGAGGCGACGCGAGCAGTACTTC. The rearrangement joins TRBV13 to TRBJ2-7; D not resolved. This CDR3 comprises 16 residues. The V gene's germline CDR1 is PRHDT and CDR2 FYEKMQ (reference sequence). Deletions cut 6 bases from V and 6 bases from J, with 24 bases between.

The V and J genes are TRBV6-1 and TRBJ1-2; D not resolved. V was trimmed by 4 bases and J by 5 bases, leaving 8 bases between them. Germline V gene sequence: CDR1 MNHNS, CDR2 SASEGT. The CDR3 sequence is 12 residues long. CDR3 DNA: TGTGCCAGCAGTGTATCAGAATATGGCTACACCTTC. This translates into CASSVSEYGYTF.

The chain has TRBV5-6 and TRBJ2-1; D perhaps matches TRBD1 (8 bases). The CDR3 totals 14 residues. The V end lost 4 bases, the J end lost 12 bases, and 20 bases lay between the germline ends. Germline values: CDR1 SGHDT, CDR2 YYEEEE. This chain's CDR3 is CASSPGNYRGGQFF. The CDR3 nucleotides are TGTGCCAGCAGCCCTGGAAACTACAGGGGGGGGCAGTTCTTC. Full variable domain (missing parts from reference TRBV5-6 and TRBJ2-1): DAGVTQSPTHLIKTRGQQVTLRCSPKSGHDTVSWYQQALGQGPQFIFQYYEEEERQRGNFPDRFSGHQFPNYSSELNVNALLLGDSALYLCASSPGNYRGGQFFGPGTRLTVL.

This CDR3 reads CASSSWQMNTEAFF. CDR3 sequence (DNA): TGTGCCAGCAGCTCGTGGCAGATGAACACTGAAGCTTTCTTT. This chain joins TRBV7-2 and TRBJ1-1, with D hard to call. The CDR3 contains 14 residues. CDR1 SGHTA and CDR2 FQGNSA come from the germline V gene. The ends were cut back, 4 bases at V and 0 bases at J, with 9 bases in the middle.

The chain has TRBV19 and TRBJ1-5; no firm D call. The CDR3 has 15 residues. Between the trimmed V and J ends, which lost 3 bases and 5 bases, there was a span of 14 bases. Germline V CDR1 and CDR2: LNHDA, SQIVND (reference sequence). The CDR3 sequence: CASSMTSLGDQPQHF. The CDR3 DNA reads as TGTGCCAGTAGTATGACAAGTTTGGGAGATCAGCCCCAGCATTTT. Filled out from reference TRBV19 and TRBJ1-5, the complete variable domain reads DGGITQSPKYLFRKEGQNVTLSCEQNLNHDAMYWYRQDPGQGLRLIYYSQIVNDFQKGDIAEGYSVSREKKESFPLTVTSAQKNPTAFYLCASSMTSLGDQPQHFGDGTRLSIL.

This clone was observed once. The chain has TRBV15 and TRBJ2-6, with TRBD1 as a possible D gene (6 bases). The V end was cut by 5 bases, the J end by 1 base, with 9 bases between. This CDR3 contains 15 residues. CDR1 is LNHNV and CDR2 is YYDKDF in the germline V gene (reference sequence). CDR3 sequence (DNA): TGTGCCACCAGCGGCAGGGGTTCTGGGGCCAACGTCCTGACTTTC. Translation gives CATSGRGSGANVLTF.

This chain connects TRBV15 to TRBJ1-5; 11 bases are a match to TRBD1. Trimming removed 5 bases from V and 4 bases from J; junction bases left unmatched: 1. The CDR3 consists of 14 residues. Germline assignment: CDR1 LNHNV and CDR2 YYDKDF (reference sequence). CDR3 sequence reads: CATSWDRGNQPQHF. CDR3 bases: TGTGCCACCAGCTGGGACAGGGGGAATCAGCCCCAGCATTTT.

V gene TRBV5-4 combines with J gene TRBJ1-1, with 7 bases aligning to TRBD1. The CDR3 is 15 amino acids. V lost 1 base to trimming and J lost 0 bases; unmatched junction nucleotides: 3. Germline-derived CDR1 and CDR2 are SGHNT and YYREEE (reference sequence). CDR3 coding DNA: TGTGCCAGCAGCTTGCCAGGGGGTCTGAACACTGAAGCTTTCTTT. Residues: CASSLPGGLNTEAFF.

Note on this clone: Other DNA sequences of this sample code for an identical CDR3. This chain links TRBV5-6 with TRBJ2-5; no clear D gene. V was pared by 1 base and J by 5 bases, with 3 bases between. Germline CDR1 is SGHDT and CDR2 is YYEEEE. The CDR3 loop spans 11 amino acids. The CDR3 DNA is TGTGCCAGCAGCTTGAGGGAGACCCAGTACTTC. Protein sequence: CASSLRETQYF.

This clone has just a few counts. The chain combines TRBV19 with TRBJ1-1; D gene ambiguous. The CDR3 runs 13 residues. The ends were cut back, 3 bases at V and 7 bases at J, with 12 bases in the middle. The germline CDR1 and CDR2 sequences are LNHDA and SQIVND (reference sequence). In DNA, the CDR3 is TGTGCCAGTAGTATGAACAGACTAAGTGAAGCTTTCTTT. Its translation: CASSMNRLSEAFF.

The rearrangement uses TRBV7-2 and TRBJ2-7; D possibly corresponds to TRBD1 (6 bases). Trimming removed 0 bases at V and 6 bases at J, with 9 bases between. The CDR3 is 13 residues long. Per the germline V gene, CDR1 is SGHTA and CDR2 is FQGNSA. Here the CDR3 reads CASSLAGAGEQYF. CDR3 bases: TGTGCCAGCAGCTTAGCGGGGGCGGGCGAGCAGTACTTC.

The chain links TRBV2 to TRBJ2-3, with 11 bases fitting TRBD2. Germline V CDR1 and CDR2: SNHLY, FYNNEI. With 7 bases clipped from V and 1 base from J, the junction kept 4 bases outside the gene matches. This CDR3 has 15 amino acids. Here the CDR3 DNA reads TGTGCCAGCAAGAAACTAGCGGGGGGCACAGATACGCAGTATTTT. Residues: CASKKLAGGTDTQYF.

This clone was recorded once. The rearrangement links TRBV7-6 to TRBJ2-5; D is perhaps TRBD2 (6 bases). CDR3 length: 14 amino acids. Per the germline V gene, CDR1 is SGHVS and CDR2 is FNYEAQ. With 4 bases removed from V and 1 base from J, the gap between germline ends came to 10 bases. CDR3 sequence (DNA): TGTGCCAGCAGCTGGAGCGGGCGCCAAGAGACCCAGTACTTC. Translating it yields CASSWSGRQETQYF.

This clone was recorded only once. V usage is TRBV2 and J usage is TRBJ2-7; 7 nucleotides agree with TRBD1. Germline CDR1 reads SNHLY; CDR2 reads FYNNEI. The CDR3 length is 13 residues. V lost 9 bases, J lost 1 base, and 6 bases stayed unmatched. CDR3 DNA sequence: TGTGCCAGTAGACGGGACAGTTCCTACGAGCAGTACTTC. It yields the protein CASRRDSSYEQYF.

The V call is TRBV7-9, the J call TRBJ2-7; TRBD2 aligns across 12 bases. This CDR3 comprises 15 residues. Germline V gene data show CDR1 as SEHNR and CDR2 as FQNEAQ (reference sequence). After removal of 5 bases from V and 8 bases from J, the junction contained 10 bases not matched to a gene. CDR3: CASSPPGLAGFQQYF. In DNA, the CDR3 is TGTGCCAGCAGCCCCCCAGGACTAGCGGGGTTCCAGCAGTACTTC.

CDR3 residues: CASSLDNTNSPLHF. CDR3 coding DNA: TGTGCCAGCAGCTTAGATAACACTAATTCACCCCTCCACTTT. V usage is TRBV7-6 and J usage is TRBJ1-6; D gene ambiguous. Germline loops: CDR1 SGHVS, CDR2 FNYEAQ. V was clipped by 1 base and J by 6 bases, with 7 bases between them. CDR3 length: 14 amino acids.

The J gene is TRBJ2-7, the V gene TRBV9, with D perhaps matching TRBD1 (5 bases). V gave up 3 bases and J gave up 2 bases, with 18 bases separating them. Germline V gives CDR1 SGDLS, CDR2 YYNGEE. The CDR3 covers 16 residues. The CDR3 spells CASSATQGADPYEQYF. For the CDR3, the DNA is TGTGCCAGCAGCGCCACTCAGGGCGCGGACCCCTACGAGCAGTACTTC.